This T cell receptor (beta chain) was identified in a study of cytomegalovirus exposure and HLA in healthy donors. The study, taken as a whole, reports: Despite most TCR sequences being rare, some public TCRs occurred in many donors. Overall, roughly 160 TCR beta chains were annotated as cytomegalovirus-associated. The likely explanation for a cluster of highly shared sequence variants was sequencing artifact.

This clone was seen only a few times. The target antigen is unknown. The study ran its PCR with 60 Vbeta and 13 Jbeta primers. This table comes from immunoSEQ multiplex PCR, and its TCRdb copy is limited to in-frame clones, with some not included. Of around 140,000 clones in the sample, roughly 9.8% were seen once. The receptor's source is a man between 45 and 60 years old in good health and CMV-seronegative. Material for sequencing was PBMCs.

CDR3 residues: CAISARTGSSGNTIYF. As DNA, the CDR3 is TGTGCCATCAGTGCCCGGACAGGGAGCTCTGGAAACACCATATATTTT. The chain recombines TRBV10-3 with TRBJ1-3; the match to TRBD1 covers 8 bases. The CDR3 is 16 amino acids. With V trimmed by 4 bases and J by 0 bases, 5 bases remained unmatched. Germline assignment: CDR1 ENHRY and CDR2 SYGVKD.